This passage covers 25 T cell receptor beta chains from one sample sequenced in a study of T cell responses to AZD1222 COVID-19 vaccine. Some clones are missing from TCRdb's copy, which holds only in-frame ones; the method was immunoSEQ multiplex PCR. The data show under 140,000 clones, roughly 89% seen once. The specimen comprised peripheral blood, sampled 28 days after the second AZD1222 dose. The receptors derive from an adult who received the AZD1222 COVID-19 vaccine.

This rearrangement joins TRBV19 to TRBJ1-2; 7 bases are shared with TRBD1. V trimming: 4 bases; J trimming: 4 bases; junction bases outside the gene matches: 9. Germline CDR1 and CDR2: LNHDA and SQIVND (reference sequence). CDR3 length: 15 amino acids. CDR3 sequence: CASSTRDSLSYGYTF. CDR3 in DNA: TGTGCCAGTAGTACCCGGGACAGTCTCTCCTATGGCTACACCTTC.

This sequence joins TRBV27 and TRBJ1-2; weak D call: TRBD1 (5 bases). Trimming left V 7 bases short and J 8 bases short, with 17 bases between. Germline V CDR1 and CDR2: MNHEY, SMNVEV (reference sequence). The CDR3 runs to 13 residues. The CDR3 sequence: CASTTNGGRGYTF. CDR3 nucleotides: TGTGCCAGCACCACTAACGGGGGGAGAGGCTACACCTTC.

V gene TRBV18 combines with J gene TRBJ2-2, with D perhaps TRBD2 (5 bases). The CDR3 runs to 13 residues. The V and J ends lost 5 bases and 9 bases respectively, with 13 bases between them. Germline CDR1 reads KGHSH; CDR2 reads LQKENI. Written as DNA, the CDR3 is TGTGCCAGCTCAGGAGGAAGCAACCGGGAGCTGTTTTTT. Protein sequence: CASSGGSNRELFF.

The rearrangement uses TRBV12-3 or TRBV12-4 and TRBJ2-3; D unresolved. Trimming cost V 5 bases and J 7 bases, with 10 bases left between them. The length of the CDR3 is 12 residues. The chain's CDR3 is CASSKTGNTQYF. The CDR3 coding sequence is TGTGCCAGCAGTAAGACTGGTAATACGCAGTATTTT.

This clone has only one observation. The J gene is TRBJ2-7, the V gene TRBV10-3; D possibly corresponds to TRBD1 (6 bases). Trimming shortened V by 3 bases and J by 0 bases, and 12 bases separated the two germline ends. This CDR3 contains 15 residues. Germline V CDR1 and CDR2: ENHRY, SYGVKD. The CDR3 coding sequence is TGTGCCATCAGTGAAGGACAGACAGGCTCCTACGAGCAGTACTTC. Translated: CAISEGQTGSYEQYF.

This chain connects TRBV6-5 to TRBJ1-2; unclear D gene. The ends were cut back, 0 bases at V and 5 bases at J, with 13 bases in the middle. The V gene's germline CDR1 is MNHEY and CDR2 SVGAGI. This CDR3 region has 15 residues. In DNA form, the CDR3 reads TGTGCCAGCAGTTACTCGAGAGACATCGGATATGGCTACACCTTC. Translating it yields CASSYSRDIGYGYTF.

The chain has TRBV6-5 and TRBJ1-2; D is possibly TRBD1 (5 bases). The germline CDR1 and CDR2 sequences are MNHEY and SVGAGI. The CDR3 extends over 13 amino acids. With 5 bases removed from V and 4 bases from J, the gap between germline ends came to 11 bases. DNA for the CDR3: TGTGCCAGCAGTCCCGCCAGGGCCTATGGCTACACCTTC. Its protein is CASSPARAYGYTF.

V is TRBV21-1 and J is TRBJ1-3; no check of the table's D call, TRBD1, against the DNA was made. TRBV21-1 is assigned pseudogene status. This CDR3 has 18 amino acids. The CDR3 loop is CASSKGGQDLISGNTIYF. DNA for the CDR3: TGTGCCAGCAGCAAAGGGGGGCAGGACTTAATCTCTGGAAACACCATATATTTT.

In DNA form, the CDR3 reads TGTGCCAGCTCAAACCCGACCGGGAAGACTGAAGCTTTCTTT. It translates to CASSNPTGKTEAFF. The chain uses TRBV6-5 and TRBJ1-1; D call uncertain. The CDR3 is 14 residues long. Germline loops: CDR1 MNHEY, CDR2 SVGAGI. V was clipped by 8 bases and J by 5 bases, with 18 bases between them.

This clone was picked up one time. CDR3 loop: CASSQLAGVGSYEQYF. In DNA form, the CDR3 reads TGTGCCAGCAGCCAATTAGCGGGGGTCGGAAGCTACGAGCAGTACTTC. V usage is TRBV3-1 (or the pseudogene TRBV3-2) and J usage is TRBJ2-7; 9 bases line up with TRBD2. The CDR3 totals 16 residues. V lost 2 bases and J lost 3; bases outside the gene matches: 8. Germline assignment: CDR1 LGHDT and CDR2 YNNKEL (reference sequence).

The CDR3 loop reads CASSFRYNEQFF. The DNA for the CDR3 is TGTGCCAGCAGTTTTCGATACAATGAGCAGTTCTTC. This chain connects TRBV27 to TRBJ2-1; no definite D call. CDR3 length: 12 residues. Per germline, CDR1 MNHEY and CDR2 SMNVEV (reference sequence). V lost 3 bases to trimming and J lost 4 bases, with 4 bases between them.

The CDR3 DNA is TGTGCCAGCAGCGTAGACCAGATGAACACTGAAGCTTTCTTT. This gives the protein CASSVDQMNTEAFF. This chain joins TRBV9 and TRBJ1-1; D is undetermined. The germline V gene encodes CDR1 SGDLS and CDR2 YYNGEE. Trimming removed 0 bases from V and 0 bases from J, with 6 bases in between. The CDR3 extends over 14 amino acids.

The J gene is TRBJ1-2, the V gene TRBV9; the D gene is possibly TRBD1 (5 bases). Germline lookup yields CDR1 SGDLS and CDR2 YYNGEE. With 1 base removed from V and 4 bases from J, the gap between germline ends came to 14 bases. The CDR3 is 15 amino acids. The CDR3 sequence is CASSVSGTASYGYTF. As DNA, the CDR3 is TGTGCCAGCAGCGTATCCGGGACGGCGAGCTATGGCTACACCTTC.

The rearrangement uses TRBV28 and TRBJ1-1; D might be TRBD1 (6 bases). The CDR3 has 16 amino acids. Trimming pared 7 bases from V and 1 base from J, leaving 19 bases between. Germline-derived CDR1 and CDR2 are MDHEN and SYDVKM. CDR3 nucleotides: TGTGCCAGCAAGGGGGGGGGTCTCAGAGGGAACACTGAAGCTTTCTTT. Its protein product is CASKGGGLRGNTEAFF. Complete variable domain (other parts from reference TRBV28 and TRBJ1-1): DVKVTQSSRYLVKRTGEKVFLECVQDMDHENMFWYRQDPGLGLRLIYFSYDVKMKEKGDIPEGYSVSREKKERFSLILESASTNQTSMYLCASKGGGLRGNTEAFFGQGTRLTVV.

The rearrangement joins TRBV7-9 to TRBJ2-4; D remains unclear. The CDR3 totals 14 residues. CDR1 SEHNR and CDR2 FQNEAQ come from the germline V gene (reference sequence). The V and J ends lost 2 bases and 8 bases respectively, with 13 bases between them. The CDR3 DNA follows: TGTGCCAGCAGCTTACATGGGGTTGAGTACATTCAGTACTTC. This encodes CASSLHGVEYIQYF. Full variable domain (outside the CDR3, taken from reference TRBV7-9 and TRBJ2-4): DTGVSQNPRHKITKRGQNVTFRCDPISEHNRLYWYRQTLGQGPEFLTYFQNEAQLEKSRLLSDRFSAERPKGSFSTLEIQRTEQGDSAMYLCASSLHGVEYIQYFGAGTRLSVL.

The V call is TRBV18, the J call TRBJ1-5, with TRBD1 matching over 7 bases. V lost 1 base, J lost 3 bases, and 3 bases stayed unmatched. This CDR3 is built from 15 residues. Germline lookup yields CDR1 KGHSH and CDR2 LQKENI. The CDR3 bases are TGTGCCAGCTCACCACAGGGGGCGTTCAATCAGCCCCAGCATTTT. It is translated as CASSPQGAFNQPQHF.

The genes are TRBV4-3 and TRBJ1-1, with D uncertain. This CDR3 contains 14 residues. The V gene's germline CDR1 is LGHNA and CDR2 YSLEER. V dropped 0 bases and J dropped 8 bases, with 13 bases sitting between them. The CDR3 protein is CASSQDGSSGEAFF. In nucleotides, the CDR3 is TGCGCCAGCAGCCAAGATGGTAGTTCAGGCGAAGCTTTCTTT.

The chain combines TRBV29-1 with TRBJ1-2; weak D call: TRBD1 (6 bases). The CDR3 is 14 amino acids. Looked up from germline, CDR1 is SQVTM and CDR2 is ANQGSEA. Trimming left V 0 bases short and J 5 bases short, with 13 bases between. CDR3 in amino acids: CSVEEAGDTYGYTF. The CDR3 nucleotides are TGCAGCGTTGAAGAGGCAGGGGACACATATGGCTACACCTTC.

This clone has only a few counts. The gene calls are TRBV12-1 and TRBJ1-6; the table's D gene call, TRBD1, was not cross checked with the DNA. TRBV12-1 is marked as a pseudogene. The CDR3 totals 17 residues. The CDR3 spells CASSALRQGSYNSPLHF. In nucleotides, the CDR3 is TGTGCCAGCAGCGCACTCAGACAGGGCTCCTATAATTCACCCCTCCACTTT.

In its sample, this clone was seen once. The rearrangement uses TRBV7-2 and TRBJ2-3, with 11 positions matching TRBD2. The CDR3 runs to 17 residues. V lost 3 bases, J lost 5 bases, and 10 bases stayed unmatched. Looked up from germline, CDR1 is SGHTA and CDR2 is FQGNSA. CDR3 sequence: CASSFVAGGPGGDTQYF. CDR3 DNA sequence: TGTGCCAGCAGCTTTGTAGCGGGGGGGCCGGGAGGAGATACGCAGTATTTT.

The chain's CDR3 is CASSVVGRNTGELFF. The CDR3 DNA reads as TGTGCCAGCAGCGTAGTCGGCAGGAACACCGGGGAGCTGTTTTTT. V is TRBV9 and J is TRBJ2-2; D gene uncertain. Germline V gives CDR1 SGDLS, CDR2 YYNGEE. The V and J ends lost 0 bases and 1 base respectively, with 7 bases between them. This CDR3 spans 15 amino acids.

This clone appeared a single time. The chain recombines TRBV9 with TRBJ2-5, with D possibly matching TRBD1 (5 bases). Trimming took off 4 bases at V and 5 bases at J, with 15 bases between the two ends. Per the germline V gene, CDR1 is SGDLS and CDR2 is YYNGEE. The CDR3 has 14 amino acids. Here the CDR3 reads CASSPTGARETQYF. The CDR3 DNA is TGTGCCAGCAGCCCGACTGGGGCCAGGGAGACCCAGTACTTC.

The chain employs TRBV28 and TRBJ1-1, with no clear D. Trimming removed 2 bases from V and 5 bases from J, with 6 bases in between. CDR1 and CDR2 from the germline V gene are MDHEN and SYDVKM. The CDR3 is 12 amino acids. CDR3 sequence reads: CASSLGDTEAFF. CDR3 nucleotides: TGTGCCAGCAGTTTAGGAGATACTGAAGCTTTCTTT.

This chain links TRBV9 with TRBJ2-2; D is uncertain. The ends were cut back, 3 bases at V and 1 base at J, with 10 bases in the middle. Germline CDR1 and CDR2: SGDLS and YYNGEE. This CDR3 has 15 amino acids. In nucleotides, the CDR3 is TGTGCCAGCAGCGCAGTTGGGTTGAACACCGGGGAGCTGTTTTTT. Amino acid sequence: CASSAVGLNTGELFF.

This clone was picked up a small number of times. Other DNA sequences in the same sample also yield this CDR3. The chain combines TRBV11-3 with TRBJ1-6; 8 positions match TRBD1. The CDR3 runs 14 residues. The ends lost 5 bases at V and 6 bases at J; junction bases unmatched: 3. Germline V gene lookup returns CDR1 SGHNT and CDR2 YENEEA. CDR3 sequence reads: CASSLGQGNSPLHF. CDR3 DNA sequence: TGTGCCAGCAGCCTCGGACAGGGTAATTCACCCCTCCACTTT.